Listed below are T cell receptor beta chains from one sample, sequenced in a study of blood T cell repertoires in COVID-19. Clones were read by immunoSEQ multiplex PCR, and TCRdb kept only the in-frame ones, dropping some. The sample carries a few hundred thousand clones, 75% to 90% recorded once. The specimen sequenced was peripheral blood. The receptors stem from a woman in her thirties with COVID-19, enrolled during active disease. CDR3s include the opening cysteine and the closing phenylalanine or tryptophan. Fields, in order: CDR3 protein, CDR3 DNA, CDR3 length, V gene, D gene, clone size, J gene. D genes are given only for firm matches. Some rows mark clone size as missing; the rest say once, few, many or name a class of expanded clone.

cdr3_aa: CSASGGGAYGYTF; cdr3_nt: TGCAGTGCTAGTGGAGGGGGCGCCTATGGCTACACCTTC; cdr3_length: 13; v_call: TRBV20-1; d_call: TRBD1; clone_size: once; j_call: TRBJ1-2
cdr3_aa: CASSKIPGQGNTEAFF; cdr3_nt: TGCGCCAGCAGCAAAATACCGGGACAAGGGAACACTGAAGCTTTCTTT; cdr3_length: 16; v_call: TRBV5-1; d_call: NA; clone_size: NA; j_call: TRBJ1-1
cdr3_aa: CASSLRDRVITDTQYF; cdr3_nt: TGTGCCAGCAGTCTAAGGGACAGGGTGATCACAGATACGCAGTATTTT; cdr3_length: 16; v_call: TRBV28; d_call: TRBD1; clone_size: NA; j_call: TRBJ2-3
cdr3_aa: CASSSGRVNEQFF; cdr3_nt: TGTGCCAGCAGTAGCGGGAGGGTCAATGAGCAGTTCTTC; cdr3_length: 13; v_call: TRBV28; d_call: TRBD2; clone_size: NA; j_call: TRBJ2-1
cdr3_aa: CASSPPAVANTGELFF; cdr3_nt: TGCGCCAGCAGCCCGCCAGCGGTCGCGAACACCGGGGAGCTGTTTTTT; cdr3_length: 16; v_call: TRBV5-1; d_call: NA; clone_size: NA; j_call: TRBJ2-2
cdr3_aa: CASSLTGDYGYTF; cdr3_nt: TGTGCCAGCAGCTTAACAGGAGACTATGGCTACACCTTC; cdr3_length: 13; v_call: TRBV7-9; d_call: NA; clone_size: once; j_call: TRBJ1-2
cdr3_aa: CASSHRQVNTEAFF; cdr3_nt: TGTGCCAGCAGCCACCGACAGGTGAACACTGAAGCTTTCTTT; cdr3_length: 14; v_call: TRBV3-1/TRBV3-2; d_call: NA; clone_size: NA; j_call: TRBJ1-1
cdr3_aa: CATSRAGVSYEQYF; cdr3_nt: TGTGCCACCAGCAGGGCAGGGGTCTCCTACGAGCAGTACTTC; cdr3_length: 14; v_call: TRBV15; d_call: NA; clone_size: NA; j_call: TRBJ2-7
cdr3_aa: CASSQGLAGANEQYF; cdr3_nt: TGCGCCAGCAGCCAGGGACTAGCGGGAGCCAACGAGCAGTACTTC; cdr3_length: 15; v_call: TRBV4-1; d_call: TRBD2; clone_size: NA; j_call: TRBJ2-7
cdr3_aa: CASSVASGWVDTEAFF; cdr3_nt: TGTGCCAGCAGCGTAGCTTCGGGATGGGTTGACACTGAAGCTTTCTTT; cdr3_length: 16; v_call: TRBV9; d_call: NA; clone_size: NA; j_call: TRBJ1-1
cdr3_aa: CASSVGRVPETQYF; cdr3_nt: TGTGCCAGTAGCGTAGGCAGGGTCCCAGAGACCCAGTACTTC; cdr3_length: 14; v_call: TRBV19; d_call: NA; clone_size: NA; j_call: TRBJ2-5
cdr3_aa: CASSLAQSGNTIYF; cdr3_nt: TGTGCCAGCAGCTTAGCACAGTCTGGAAACACCATATATTTT; cdr3_length: 14; v_call: TRBV7-9; d_call: NA; clone_size: NA; j_call: TRBJ1-3
cdr3_aa: CASSFSAVNEQFF; cdr3_nt: TGTGCCAGCAGCTTTAGTGCGGTTAATGAGCAGTTCTTC; cdr3_length: 13; v_call: TRBV5-4; d_call: NA; clone_size: NA; j_call: TRBJ2-1
cdr3_aa: CASSLDRGFSTNEKLFF; cdr3_nt: TGTGCCAGCAGCCTAGACAGGGGCTTCTCAACTAATGAAAAACTGTTTTTT; cdr3_length: 17; v_call: TRBV16; d_call: TRBD1; clone_size: medium-sized; j_call: TRBJ1-4